The present T cell receptor (beta chain) was sequenced within a study of T cell changes during pregnancy in multiple sclerosis. Per the germline V gene, CDR1 is SGHVS and CDR2 is FQNEAQ. CDR3 length: 13 amino acids. Losses at the gene ends were 4 bases for V and 10 bases for J; bases not matched to a gene: 6. Libraries were prepared by immunoSEQ multiplex PCR; TCRdb keeps only in-frame clonotypes and omits some of them. The sample contains 50,000 or so clones, over 80% of which appear only once. This chain connects TRBV7-8 to TRBJ2-1; 8 bases match TRBD2. This sequence originates from a female donor with multiple sclerosis, enrolled in a pregnancy study. The sample here was CD8+ T cells from peripheral blood mononuclear cells, taken after pregnancy. The CDR3, as DNA: TGTGCCAGCAGCTCCGGGGGGGGAGGCGAGCAGTTCTTC. It is translated as CASSSGGGGEQFF.